The table lists the clone carrying this T cell receptor beta chain with a few counts. No antigen is known for it. These data are taken from a study of T cells after yellow fever vaccination. Study-wide background: Low-cell-number fractions underwent preparation using SMART-Seq v4 Ultra Low Input.

TCRdb re-derived calls from the 5' RACE reads in MiXCR, one entry per CDR3 protein. Here the sample spans 620,000 or so distinct CDR3 sequences, more than 9% being singletons. Germline assignment: CDR1 PRHDT and CDR2 FYEKMQ (reference sequence). The CDR3 spans 15 residues. The germline V and J ends were trimmed by 0 bases and 7 bases, with 13 bases remaining between them. Findings of the study overall: Reappearing after the booster were most of the clones from primary vaccination (around 96% CD4, roughly 86% CD8). Contaminants from the bulk population, in the form of abundant clonotypes, could be found in FACS-sorted repertoires. Some clonotypes were seen in both the CD4 and the CD8 compartments. These made up a small share and likely arose from convergent recombination.

This receptor was taken from a man between 25 and 39 years old who received the YFV17D yellow fever vaccine. The sample in question was PBMCs, obtained on the day of the yellow fever booster vaccination. The chain carries TRBV13 and TRBJ2-1; no clear D. CDR3 residues: CASSLGITNGNEQFF. Here the CDR3 DNA reads TGTGCCAGCAGCTTAGGGATTACGAATGGGAATGAGCAGTTCTTC.